The 20 T cell receptor beta chains below all came from one sample that was sequenced in a study of radiotherapy plus CTLA-4 blockade in lung cancer. TCRdb's copy holds only in-frame clones and misses some; the assay was immunoSEQ multiplex PCR. The sample consists of some 78,000 clones, approximately 86% of them appearing once. Here the sequenced sample was peripheral blood, taken from a patient treated with radiotherapy plus ipilimumab. All receptors derive from a human donor with non-small cell lung cancer who had a partial response to radiotherapy plus ipilimumab.

The chain carries TRBV12-2 and TRBJ2-5; TRBD1, the table's D call, lacks a check against the DNA. The DNA end is more similar to TRBJ2-7, so the J call may be wrong. TRBV12-2 is a known pseudogene. The CDR3 loop spans 14 amino acids. This CDR3 reads CASRRRTGAYEQYF. CDR3 bases: TGTGCAAGTCGCCGCCGGACAGGGGCCTACGAGCAGTACTTC.

This chain connects TRBV5-1 to TRBJ1-6, with D possibly matching TRBD1 (6 bases). V was pared by 0 bases and J by 0 bases, with 13 bases between. CDR3 size: 18 residues. CDR1 SGHRS and CDR2 YFSETQ come from the germline V gene. The CDR3 is CASSLGPTGSSYNSPLHF. The CDR3 DNA reads as TGCGCCAGCAGCTTGGGACCTACAGGGAGCTCCTATAATTCACCCCTCCACTTT.

The gene calls are TRBV5-1 and TRBJ1-5; TRBD1 is a possible D gene (5 bases). Trimming removed 0 bases from V and 4 bases from J, with 8 bases in between. This CDR3 comprises 14 residues. The germline CDR1 and CDR2 sequences are SGHRS and YFSETQ. The chain's CDR3 is CASSLVGGNQPQHF. The CDR3 DNA follows: TGCGCCAGCAGCTTGGTGGGGGGAAATCAGCCCCAGCATTTT.

The V and J genes are TRBV7-2 and TRBJ2-5; the D gene is possibly TRBD2 (6 bases). Germline assignment: CDR1 SGHTA and CDR2 FQGNSA. CDR3 length: 14 residues. V was pared by 6 bases and J by 3 bases, with 14 bases between. DNA for the CDR3: TGTGCCAGCAGGGTGACTAGTAGTGAAGAGACCCAGTACTTC. It yields the protein CASRVTSSEETQYF. The variable domain in full, with the rest retrieved from reference TRBV7-2 and TRBJ2-5, is GAGVSQSPSNKVTEKGKDVELRCDPISGHTALYWYRQSLGQGLEFLIYFQGNSAPDKSGLPSDRFSAERTGGSVSTLTIQRTQQEDSAVYLCASRVTSSEETQYFGPGTRLLVL.

V is TRBV5-4 and J is TRBJ2-1; 11 nucleotides line up with TRBD1. The CDR3 extends over 16 amino acids. CDR1 is SGHNT and CDR2 is YYREEE in the germline V gene (reference sequence). The V segment lost 0 bases and the J segment 7 bases; nucleotides outside the gene matches: 6. The CDR3 spells CASSLAGTGGGNEQFF. DNA of the CDR3: TGTGCCAGCAGCTTGGCTGGGACAGGGGGTGGGAATGAGCAGTTCTTC.

The chain is built from TRBV7-9 and TRBJ1-4, with D unclear. The CDR3 has 15 amino acids. The V end lost 3 bases, the J end lost 3 bases, and 11 bases lay between the germline ends. Germline-derived CDR1 and CDR2 are SEHNR and FQNEAQ (reference sequence). The CDR3 sequence: CASSFFRRANEKLFF. DNA for the CDR3: TGTGCCAGCAGCTTTTTTCGGAGGGCTAATGAAAAACTGTTTTTT.

The chain carries TRBV28 and TRBJ2-7; D remains ambiguous. Trimming pared 8 bases from V and 5 bases from J, leaving 19 bases between. The CDR3 extends over 14 amino acids. CDR1 is MDHEN and CDR2 is SYDVKM in the germline V gene. Here the CDR3 DNA reads TGTGCCAGCCATAAAACCCCCGGCGGTAACGAGCAGTACGTC. This translates into CASHKTPGGNEQYV.

This chain connects TRBV9 to TRBJ1-1; tentatively, D is TRBD1 (6 bases). Between the trimmed V and J ends, which lost 0 bases and 9 bases, there was a span of 9 bases. This CDR3 has 12 residues. Looked up from germline, CDR1 is SGDLS and CDR2 is YYNGEE. DNA for the CDR3: TGTGCCAGCAGCGTAGATGGACAGAAAGCTTTCTTT. It encodes CASSVDGQKAFF. Supplemented by reference TRBV9 and TRBJ1-1, the full variable domain reads DSGVTQTPKHLITATGQRVTLRCSPRSGDLSVYWYQQSLDQGLQFLIQYYNGEERAKGNILERFSAQQFPDLHSELNLSSLELGDSALYFCASSVDGQKAFFGQGTRLTVV.

In its sample, this clone was seen a few times. The genes are TRBV30 and TRBJ1-1, with D hard to call. Per germline, CDR1 GTSNPN and CDR2 SVGIG (reference sequence). V was trimmed by 5 bases and J by 1 base, leaving 17 bases between them. The CDR3 is 15 amino acids. The CDR3 DNA is TGTGCCTGGGACCGAGAGGGCCTCGAGAACACTGAAGCTTTCTTT. Protein sequence: CAWDREGLENTEAFF. Full variable domain (rest looked up from reference TRBV30 and TRBJ1-1): SQTIHQWPATLVQPVGSPLSLECTVEGTSNPNLYWYRQAAGRGLQLLFYSVGIGQISSEVPQNLSASRPQDRQFILSSKKLLLSDSGFYLCAWDREGLENTEAFFGQGTRLTVV.

The chain has TRBV28 and TRBJ2-7; 10 nucleotides line up with TRBD1. The CDR3 spans 15 residues. V lost 2 bases and J lost 1; bases outside the gene matches: 2. The germline V gene has CDR1 MDHEN and CDR2 SYDVKM. The CDR3 DNA is TGTGCCAGCAGTTTAGGGACAGGGGCTTCCTACGAGCAGTACTTC. Its translation: CASSLGTGASYEQYF.

There are a few counts of this clone. The rearrangement joins TRBV30 to TRBJ1-6, with 9 bases lining up with TRBD1. The CDR3 is made up of 13 amino acids. Germline trimming cut 3 bases from V and 11 bases from J; bases unmatched to any gene: 5. Germline CDR1 and CDR2: GTSNPN and SVGIG (reference sequence). The CDR3 DNA follows: TGTGCCTGGAGGGGGACAGGGCTACCACCCCTCCACTTT. Its translation is CAWRGTGLPPLHF.

This sequence joins TRBV11-2 and TRBJ1-4; D is uncertain. The CDR3 is 15 residues long. Between the trimmed V and J ends, which lost 2 bases and 8 bases, there was a span of 15 bases. In germline, CDR1 is SGHAT, CDR2 FQNNGV. The CDR3 DNA sequence: TGTGCCAGCAGCTTACGTGCCGGGGTGGAGGAAAAACTGTTTTTT. The encoded protein is CASSLRAGVEEKLFF.

The J gene is TRBJ2-7, the V gene TRBV5-4; the match to TRBD2 covers 10 bases. J gave up 2 bases and V 0 bases, and 11 bases lay outside the gene matches. The germline V gene encodes CDR1 SGHNT and CDR2 YYREEE (reference sequence). The CDR3 covers 18 residues. In DNA, the CDR3 is TGTGCCAGCAGCTTGGCCCCCCTTGGACTAGCGGCGACCTACGAGCAGTACTTC. Translating it yields CASSLAPLGLAATYEQYF.

The rearrangement joins TRBV27 to TRBJ2-1; 8 bases are a match to TRBD1. The CDR3 is made up of 16 amino acids. Germline CDR1 and CDR2: MNHEY and SMNVEV (reference sequence). The ends lost 6 bases at V and 3 bases at J; junction bases unmatched: 10. CDR3 DNA sequence: TGTGCCAGCAGCTCCCCGGGCGGGACAGGCTACAATGAGCAGTTCTTC. Translating gives CASSSPGGTGYNEQFF.

V gene TRBV28 combines with J gene TRBJ1-2; D is ambiguous. V shed 6 bases and J shed 2 bases, with 10 bases lying between them. The CDR3 covers 13 residues. In germline, CDR1 is MDHEN, CDR2 SYDVKM. In nucleotides, the CDR3 is TGTGCCAGCAGCCCTTACATAAACTATGGCTACACCTTC. Amino acid sequence: CASSPYINYGYTF.

This chain joins TRBV4-2 and TRBJ1-4; D gene uncertain. Trimming shortened V by 4 bases and J by 4 bases, and 10 bases separated the two germline ends. CDR3 length equals 14 residues. CDR1 and CDR2 (germline): LGHNA, YNFKEQ. DNA of the CDR3: TGTGCCAGCAGCCGCCTCCGAGATAATGAAAAACTGTTTTTT. Amino acid sequence: CASSRLRDNEKLFF.

This clone showed up just once. The chain is built from TRBV19 and TRBJ2-6, with D possibly TRBD1 on 6 matching bases. The V gene lost 7 bases and the J gene lost 4 bases, with 14 bases spanning the gap. CDR3 length: 15 amino acids. Germline lookup yields CDR1 LNHDA and CDR2 SQIVND (reference sequence). This chain's CDR3 is CASTQRGNGANVLTF. The CDR3 bases are TGTGCCAGTACCCAGAGGGGGAACGGGGCCAACGTCCTGACTTTC.

This chain connects TRBV6-5 to TRBJ1-3, with D uncertain. Trimming pared 0 bases from V and 1 base from J, leaving 10 bases between. Germline loops: CDR1 MNHEY, CDR2 SVGAGI. This CDR3 has 16 amino acids. The CDR3 reads CASSYSKHISGNTIYF. The DNA for the CDR3 is TGTGCCAGCAGTTACTCCAAACATATATCTGGAAACACCATATATTTT.

V and J are TRBV5-1 and TRBJ1-1; TRBD1 might be the D (5 bases). The ends were cut back, 6 bases at V and 4 bases at J, with 19 bases in the middle. The CDR3 sequence is 15 residues long. CDR1 SGHRS and CDR2 YFSETQ come from the germline V gene. Here the CDR3 DNA reads TGCGCCAGCAAACTTCATGGCAGGGAGGGCACTGAAGCTTTCTTT. Protein sequence: CASKLHGREGTEAFF.

CDR3 in amino acids: CASMGGVSTDTQYF. DNA for the CDR3: TGTGCCAGCATGGGCGGGGTAAGCACAGATACGCAGTATTTT. This rearrangement joins TRBV2 to TRBJ2-3, with a weak D call TRBD2 (6 bases). Looked up from germline, CDR1 is SNHLY and CDR2 is FYNNEI. The CDR3 runs 14 residues. Between the trimmed V and J ends, which lost 7 bases and 0 bases, there was a span of 11 bases.